Listed below are T cell receptor beta chains from one sample, sequenced in a study of response to subunit inactivated influenza vaccine. Via MiXCR, TCRdb re-called the RT-PCR reads, giving one row per CDR3 protein. The top ten hold about a tenth of the sample, which has about 800,000 distinct CDR3 sequences, 20% to 25% seen once. Sequenced here: PBMCs from blood, sampled around 5 days after vaccination. The receptors here all came from a man in his forties or fifties who received an inactivated influenza vaccine. The CDR3 runs from the conserved cysteine through the conserved F or W. The D gene is left open where the match is weak. Rows give clone size only sometimes, using once, few, many, or a class for an expanded clone.

>-|TRBV7-2|TRBJ1-1|-
TGTGCCAGCAGACTAGGGATCGTGGGAAGTAGCGCTTTCTTT
CASRLGIVGSSAFF
>-|TRBV5-1|TRBJ1-1|-
TGCGCCAGCAGCCAGGACGGGGGCGCCACTGAAGCTTTCTTT
CASSQDGGATEAFF
>TRBD1|TRBV20-1|TRBJ1-2|few
TGCAGTGCCCCCCAGGGGGCAGGGGGCTACACCTTC
CSAPQGAGGYTF
>-|TRBV5-1|TRBJ1-1|once
TGCGCCAGCAGCGGGTCCGGGACATTGAACACTGAAGCTTTCTTT
CASSGSGTLNTEAFF
>-|TRBV24-1|TRBJ1-1|-
TGTGCCACCAGTGATTTTTGGGGGGCCGCTTTCTTT
CATSDFWGAAFF
>-|TRBV4-3|TRBJ1-6|-
TGCGCCAGCAGCCAAACAACGGCGGGAATGGTGTATAATTCACCCCTCCACTTT
CASSQTTAGMVYNSPLHF
>-|TRBV11-2|TRBJ2-1|few
TGTGCCAGCAGCCATCTGAGGACGGGTTACAATGAGCAGTTCTTC
CASSHLRTGYNEQFF
>-|TRBV5-6|TRBJ2-7|-
TGTGCCAGCAGCTCGAGATCCGGGAACTACGAGCAGTACTTC
CASSSRSGNYEQYF
>TRBD1|TRBV4-1|TRBJ1-2|-
TGCGCCAGCAGCCTAGACAGGGTTAACTATGGCTACACCTTC
CASSLDRVNYGYTF
>TRBD2|TRBV24-1|TRBJ2-7|-
TGTGCCACCAGTGACTCCGGGACTAGCGAGGCCTACGAGCAGTACTTC
CATSDSGTSEAYEQYF
>-|TRBV20-1|TRBJ2-1|few
TGCAGTGCTCACCCCGGGGGCCAGTACAATGAGCAGTTCTTC
CSAHPGGQYNEQFF
>-|TRBV20-1|TRBJ2-5|few
TGCAGTGCTAGAGCCGGACTCCAAGAGACCCAGTACTTC
CSARAGLQETQYF
>TRBD2|TRBV11-2|TRBJ2-2|once
TGTGCCAGCAGCCCTAAAGGGGGACTAGTGATCGGGGAGCTGTTTTTT
CASSPKGGLVIGELFF
>-|TRBV11-2|TRBJ2-6|-
TGTGCCAGCAGCTTAATCCCCATCCTCGTATCTGGGGCCAACGTCCTGACTTTC
CASSLIPILVSGANVLTF
>-|TRBV18|TRBJ2-4|-
TGTGCCAGCTCACTCGAAATAGGACTTGCGGACAAGAAAAACATTCAGTACTTC
CASSLEIGLADKKNIQYF
>TRBD1|TRBV7-9|TRBJ2-3|-
TGTGCCAGCAGCTTTACAGGGGGCGCAGCAGATACGCAGTATTTT
CASSFTGGAADTQYF
>-|TRBV7-9|TRBJ2-1|-
TGTGCCAGCAGCTCACCGGGTCTCTACAATGAGCAGTTCTTC
CASSSPGLYNEQFF
>-|TRBV4-1|TRBJ2-5|few
TGCGCCAGCAGCCAACGAGGACAGCAAGAGACCCAGTACTTC
CASSQRGQQETQYF
>TRBD1|TRBV7-2|TRBJ2-5|few
TGTGCCAGCAGCTTTTTAGGACAGGGGGAAGAGACCCAGTACTTC
CASSFLGQGEETQYF
>TRBD2|TRBV7-2|TRBJ2-2|-
TGTGCCAGCAGCTGGACGGGGGGGTTCACCGGGGAGCTGTTTTTT
CASSWTGGFTGELFF
>-|TRBV29-1|TRBJ2-5|many
TGCAGCGTTAGAAGCGGGCGGGAGACCCAGTACTTC
CSVRSGRETQYF
>-|TRBV10-3|TRBJ2-1|few
TGTGCCATCAGTCGCCAGCTGACGGTTAGCTCCTACAATGAGCAGTTCTTC
CAISRQLTVSSYNEQFF
>-|TRBV14|TRBJ2-3|-
TGTGCCAGCAGCCAAGTCTTAGGGAACACAGATACGCAGTATTTT
CASSQVLGNTDTQYF
>-|TRBV7-9|TRBJ2-7|few
TGTGCCAGCAGCTTTACCACCTCCTACGAGCAGTACTTC
CASSFTTSYEQYF
>-|TRBV7-3|TRBJ2-3|-
TGTGCCAGCAGCTTAGGAGGAAAGACAGATACGCAGTATTTT
CASSLGGKTDTQYF
>-|TRBV29-1|TRBJ2-3|few
TGCAGCGTTGAGGGAATGGGGGATACGCAGTATTTT
CSVEGMGDTQYF
>TRBD1|TRBV5-1|TRBJ1-1|once
TGCGCCAGCAGCTCTTTCAGGGGGTCGAACACTGAAGCTTTCTTT
CASSSFRGSNTEAFF
>-|TRBV30|TRBJ1-1|-
TGTGCCTTTCTCACACGGGGGAGGACTGAAGCTTTCTTT
CAFLTRGRTEAFF